This is a list of T cell receptor beta chains from one sample in a study of cytomegalovirus exposure and HLA in healthy donors. Here immunoSEQ multiplex PCR was the method, and the copy in TCRdb shows in-frame clones only, minus some. The repertoire holds around 150,000 clones, with over 70% as singletons. The sample was PBMCs. The receptor source for this set is a woman between 45 and 65 years old in good health and CMV-seropositive. Both conserved end residues are part of each CDR3. The order of the fields is clone size, J gene, V gene, CDR3 protein. Size is omitted from some rows. Given values are once, few, many or a class for expanded clones.

. TRBJ2-5 TRBV19 CASSMAPSLFPETQYF
. TRBJ1-5 TRBV10-2 CASGRQGGQPQHF
. TRBJ1-2 TRBV7-2 CASSLGAGGFMGYGYPF
. TRBJ1-1 TRBV5-1 CASSSPQGLHTEAFF
many TRBJ1-1 TRBV6-6 CASSYSPDSLNTEAFF
once TRBJ1-4 TRBV7-8 CASSLSAGVGKLFF
. TRBJ1-1 TRBV18 CASSESRGWGTEAFF
many TRBJ1-4 TRBV21-1 CASSRPFLTWGDLFTVCEKLFF
few TRBJ1-2 TRBV9 CASSEGVRGRDGYTF
. TRBJ1-2 TRBV5-4 CASSLQEGLGYGYTF
. TRBJ1-1 TRBV2 CASSGRTGGVSTEAFF
. TRBJ1-3 TRBV2 CASSVDTAGNTIYF
. TRBJ1-6 TRBV5-4 CASSWGQGTNSPLHF
. TRBJ1-5 TRBV2 CASTGTGGPKNQPQHF
few TRBJ1-2 TRBV7-9 CSSSPPRGGYTF
. TRBJ2-5 TRBV27 CASMRGETQYF
. TRBJ2-7 TRBV19 CASSMYLGQGYEQYF
. TRBJ2-1 TRBV6-1 CASTRDRGTYNEQFF
. TRBJ1-2 TRBV20-1 CSASSGGSYTF
. TRBJ2-2 TRBV5-4 CASSPGQGANTGELFF
. TRBJ1-4 TRBV5-6 CASSPVRDNEKLFF
. TRBJ1-2 TRBV18 CASSPVSGGYHGYTF
. TRBJ1-5 TRBV19 CASNTLTGGRPQHF